Below, one T cell receptor beta chain is given with its context. Its antigen is not known. With the 5' RACE reads reprocessed, TCRdb shows one record per CDR3 protein and no DNA. The sample table sets out about 380,000 distinct CDR3 sequences. The data stem from a study of monozygotic twins with inflammatory bowel disease. General study findings and limits: IBD-affected twins scored below their healthy co-twins in TCRbeta diversity (inverse Simpson). Part of the variability in patient repertoires may have come from differing immunosuppressive treatments.

Germline values: CDR1 MNHEY, CDR2 SMNVEV (reference sequence). The CDR3 covers 14 residues. Sequences were obtained from blood. The chain links TRBV27 to TRBJ1-1; the D call of TRBD1 rests on TCRdb alone, since no DNA is present to check it. The TCR was taken from a human donor with ulcerative colitis or Crohn's disease, or a healthy co-twin of an affected twin (not recorded which). CDR3 amino acids: CASSLSPTGTEAFF.